This T cell receptor (beta chain) was recovered during a study of shared clonotypes between healthy human individuals. Only CD45RO-negative cells positively selected for CCR7 counted as naive CD8 cells, so terminally differentiated effector memory CD45RA+ cells were excluded. Some clones are missing from TCRdb's copy, which holds only in-frame ones; the method was immunoSEQ multiplex PCR. The sample includes about 2 million clones, roughly 94% of them seen just once. Germline V gives CDR1 KGHSH, CDR2 LQKENI. The ends were cut back, 2 bases at V and 8 bases at J, with 22 bases in the middle. The CDR3 runs 17 residues.

Sequenced sample: naive CD8+ T cells sorted from blood. This chain connects TRBV18 to TRBJ2-1; the D gene is possibly TRBD2 (6 bases). This clonotype was obtained from a man between 18 and 35 years old in good health. The CDR3 coding sequence is TGTGCCAGCTCACCAGGGCGGGATAGCCAAGTTGTCCATGAGCAGTTCTTC. It translates to CASSPGRDSQVVHEQFF.